This TCR beta chain was captured by sequencing in a study of shared clonotypes between healthy human individuals (TCRdb year 2020). As for the study more broadly: A couple of women and a few men aged 18 to 49 years were included in the cohort. Per donor, three plates each were used for CD4 naive and CD4 memory, two for CD8 naive, and one for CD8 memory. Different laboratories and diverse techniques were used to prepare libraries and sequence TCR repertoires, to increase sequencing depth and limit assay-specific biases. Between about 0.8 and 8.9 billion PBMCs per donor were obtained by leukapheresis. Blood TCR repertoires of 5 or 6 healthy adults were deeply sequenced to estimate repertoire size and the extent of clonotype sharing between individuals. Overall results and qualifications from the work: Compared with non-shared clonotypes, the clonotypes found in all four sorted-subset donors had higher generation probabilities. Larger estimated clonotype richness was generally found for naive subsets than for memory subsets. Because the study included a small number of donors, the genetic and exposure-history diversity represented was limited. Sampling was restricted to blood, and TCR repertoires in tissue are likely to differ from TCR repertoires in blood. Pairwise subsampling led to the expectation that sequencing depth would affect the degree of clonotype sharing among donors. About 5% of naive CD4, more than 3% of naive CD8, approximately 2.2% of memory CD4, and less than 0.45% of memory CD8 clonotypes were shared across a handful of donors. Even with the large sequencing depth, rarefaction of the sorted-subset datasets indicated that sequencing was incomplete.

TCR CDR3 regions were amplified from genomic DNA by multiplex PCR using the deep immunoSEQ assay. Extracted genomic DNA from each cell subset was distributed evenly across all wells of several immunoSEQ 96-well plates, and each plate was treated as a replicate. Each replicate PCR for sorted subsets received roughly 0.2 ug genomic DNA, equal to about 30,000 T cell genomes. Purified libraries were measured with a Qubit 3.0 fluorometer, size-checked on a Bioanalyzer 2100, and measured again with the KAPA Library Quantification kit. Each immunoSEQ 96-well plate was sequenced on its own single-read 150-cycle Illumina NextSeq 550 flow cell. The authors processed their data as follows. Because only junctional sequences without quality scores were contained in the immunoSEQ output, filtering matching that applied to full-length reads could not be performed. Sequences were annotated with PyIR, a Python wrapper for IgBLAST v1.9, and V/J genes and CDR3 were assigned using IMGT germline references. Reads were filtered out if the reads had weak V/J assignments (E-value above 1e-6), no CDR3, stop codons, out-of-frame junctions, or ambiguous translated residues. A V3J clonotype was defined by an identical inferred V gene, J gene, and CDR3 amino acid sequence. Percentage overlap between repertoires was computed as shared unique clonotypes divided by the size of the smaller repertoire. Richness of each repertoire was evaluated using RTK rarefaction, the Chao1 estimator, and Recon v2.1 estimates of unobserved clonotypes. For all TCRbeta clonotypes obtained by the gDNA method from a few donors, generation probabilities were computed with OLGA. TCRdb retrieved this table from immuneACCESS and kept in-frame rearrangements only. Not all clones are present; in checked studies, unresolved V genes account for under half, and no reason is known for the remainder. That table supplies the V and J calls and clone size; D and trimming were determined from the DNA. The sample yields 2,500,000 or so clones; around 94% were counted once. The ten largest clonotypes hold 0.11% to 0.15% of the sample.

Donors were healthy HIV-negative adults with no recently reported acute infections or vaccinations. Every donor was a Caucasian adult residing in Nashville, Tennessee, USA. CD4+ T cells were enriched through magnetic negative selection, after which naive cells were positively selected on CD45RA and the remaining negative fraction served as the memory subset. After blood collection by leukapheresis, PBMCs were isolated using Ficoll-Histopaque density gradient centrifugation and then cryopreserved in the vapor phase of liquid nitrogen. Analytical flow cytometry was used to check the purity and quantity of every magnetically sorted T cell population. Genomic DNA was isolated from every sorted fraction and measured by UV absorbance on a Nanodrop 2000c. The germline V gene (reference sequence) sets CDR1 to LNHDA and CDR2 to SQIVND. The CDR3 sequence holds 16 residues, the cysteine and phenylalanine included. The entry retains the CDR3 DNA only, 48 bases that are in frame from base 1. Between the V and J ends, shortened by 6 bases and 4 bases respectively, the junction contains 21 bases.

As to this clone: Its antigen is currently not known. No base quality information exists; no much larger clone differs at one position.

The rearrangement joined TRBV19 to TRBJ1-2, and perhaps TRBD1 as D gene, on 6 matching bases. What was sequenced was naive CD4+ T cells sorted from blood. The label giving this sample's cell subset or site can be read as: CD45RA+ positively selected. The clonotype originates from a man aged 18 to 35 in good health. The DNA sequence is as follows: TGTGCCAGTAGCAGTGGGGGCAAAAGGGTCGGCTATGGCTACACCTTC. Its protein product is CASSSGGKRVGYGYTF.